The 10 T cell receptor beta chains below all came from one sample that was sequenced in a study of blood T cell repertoires in COVID-19. The method was immunoSEQ multiplex PCR; TCRdb's version includes in-frame clones alone and lacks a portion of them. The sample lists about 420,000 clones, about 90% seen once, with roughly 0.78% in the top ten. The sequenced material came from peripheral blood. These TCRs come from a young man with COVID-19, enrolled during active disease.

The chain links TRBV3-1 (or the pseudogene TRBV3-2) to TRBJ1-5; D gene ambiguous. V was shortened by 4 bases and J by 4 bases, with 5 bases between the two germline ends. Germline values: CDR1 LGHDT, CDR2 YNNKEL (reference sequence). This CDR3 comprises 12 residues. CDR3 residues: CASSLANQPQHF. In nucleotides, the CDR3 is TGTGCCAGCAGCCTCGCGAATCAGCCCCAGCATTTT.

The V gene is TRBV12-3 or TRBV12-4, the J gene TRBJ1-4, with D perhaps TRBD1 (5 bases). The CDR3 has 11 amino acids. V shed 7 bases and J shed 8 bases, with 8 bases lying between them. CDR3 nucleotide sequence: TGTGCCAGCACCGGGGGGGAAAAACTGTTTTTT. Its protein product is CASTGGEKLFF.

This chain connects TRBV28 to TRBJ2-4, with a tentative D call TRBD1 (6 bases). Trimming stripped 2 bases from V and 1 base from J, with 6 bases between. This CDR3 is built from 14 residues. CDR1 and CDR2 from the germline V gene are MDHEN and SYDVKM. Here the CDR3 reads CASSLQGAKNIQYF. The DNA for the CDR3 is TGTGCCAGCAGTTTACAGGGGGCCAAAAACATTCAGTACTTC.

This clone appeared once. The chain joins TRBV28 to TRBJ1-5; maybe TRBD1 (6 bases). V gave up 2 bases and J gave up 7 bases, with 18 bases separating them. CDR3 size: 16 residues. The germline CDR1 and CDR2 sequences are MDHEN and SYDVKM. Here the CDR3 reads CASSLGRGRGVQPQHF. In DNA, the CDR3 is TGTGCCAGCAGTTTAGGGAGGGGCAGGGGAGTACAGCCCCAGCATTTT.

The V gene is TRBV30, the J gene TRBJ2-7, with TRBD2 matching 9 bases. The germline gives CDR1 GTSNPN, CDR2 SVGIG (reference sequence). This CDR3 is 13 amino acids long. Trimming cost V 2 bases and J 5 bases; bases outside gene matches: 4. The CDR3 DNA reads TGTGCCTGGAGTACCTTAGCGGGAGACGAGCAGTACTTC. Translated, it gives CAWSTLAGDEQYF.

The CDR3 loop reads CSVVTGNTGELFF. In DNA form, the CDR3 reads TGCAGCGTTGTAACAGGGAACACCGGGGAGCTGTTTTTT. This chain links TRBV29-1 with TRBJ2-2; TRBD1 might be the D (5 bases). V dropped 4 bases and J dropped 1 base, with 7 bases sitting between them. The CDR3 covers 13 residues. Germline values: CDR1 SQVTM, CDR2 ANQGSEA.

The chain couples TRBV4-2 to TRBJ2-7, with 8 bases lining up with TRBD1. Per the germline V gene, CDR1 is LGHNA and CDR2 is YNFKEQ. This CDR3 is built from 18 residues. V trimming: 1 base; J trimming: 4 bases; junction bases outside the gene matches: 15. The CDR3 bases are TGTGCCAGCAGCCAAGCTGCCGATCAGGGGGCGTCCCAGTACGAGCAGTACTTC. Protein: CASSQAADQGASQYEQYF.

This chain links TRBV3-1 (or the pseudogene TRBV3-2) with TRBJ2-1; 14 bases line up with TRBD2. The V segment lost 2 bases and the J segment 8 bases; nucleotides outside the gene matches: 5. The germline V gene has CDR1 LGHDT and CDR2 YNNKEL (reference sequence). CDR3 length: 16 amino acids. Here the CDR3 DNA reads TGTGCCAGCAGCCAACCGGGACTAGCGGGAGCCCATGAGCAGTTCTTC. Protein sequence: CASSQPGLAGAHEQFF.

This chain links TRBV29-1 with TRBJ1-4; weak D call: TRBD1 (6 bases). This CDR3 is 14 amino acids long. From germline, CDR1 is SQVTM and CDR2 ANQGSEA. CDR3 nucleotides: TGCACCGTCGGGGGGGCAGAAACTAATGAAAAACTGTTTTTT. Residues: CTVGGAETNEKLFF. Based on the CDR3 plus reference TRBV29-1 and TRBJ1-4, the full variable domain is SAVISQKPSRDICQRGTSLTIQCQVDSQVTMMFWYRQQPGQSLTLIATANQGSEATYESGFVIDKFPISRPNLTFSTLTVSNMSPEDSSIYLCTVGGAETNEKLFFGSGTQLSVL.

This rearrangement joins TRBV9 to TRBJ2-7; the match to TRBD2 covers 12 bases. This CDR3 region has 17 residues. V shed 1 base, J shed 5 bases, and the junction held 10 bases outside the gene matches. Germline lookup yields CDR1 SGDLS and CDR2 YYNGEE. CDR3 sequence reads: CASSVTPSGRASNEQYF. CDR3 sequence (DNA): TGTGCCAGCAGCGTAACCCCTAGCGGGAGGGCCTCTAACGAGCAGTACTTC.